The source of this T cell receptor (beta chain) is a study of response to subunit inactivated influenza vaccine. Overall study findings and caveats: Every seasonal influenza vaccination brings in few new T cells, the authors suggested.

TCRdb processed the RT-PCR reads anew with MiXCR; each CDR3 protein has one entry. The data show about 650,000 distinct CDR3 sequences, more than 15% seen once. Germline CDR1 and CDR2: SGHTA and FQGNSA. The CDR3 contains 15 residues. V gave up 7 bases and J gave up 2 bases, with 16 bases separating them. This clonotype was detected ten times or more. Its antigen is not known. V is TRBV7-2 and J is TRBJ2-3; D perhaps matches TRBD1 (5 bases). This material consisted of PBMCs from blood, taken 12 days after vaccination. This receptor was obtained from a man in his forties or fifties who received an inactivated influenza vaccine. The CDR3 DNA reads as TGTGCCAGCAACTCCAGGCAGGGCCTCACAGATACGCAGTATTTT. Translated, it gives CASNSRQGLTDTQYF. The variable domain in full, completed from reference TRBV7-2 and TRBJ2-3, reads GAGVSQSPSNKVTEKGKDVELRCDPISGHTALYWYRQSLGQGLEFLIYFQGNSAPDKSGLPSDRFSAERTGGSVSTLTIQRTQQEDSAVYLCASNSRQGLTDTQYFGPGTRLTVL.